The 24 T cell receptor beta chains below come from one sample, sequenced in a study of blood T cell repertoires in COVID-19. Repertoires were generated with immunoSEQ multiplex PCR, while TCRdb's copy carries only in-frame clones and drops some. The data contain a few hundred thousand clones, 70% to 90% of them seen just once; the ten biggest clones take up 7.8%. Material: peripheral blood. The source of these receptors is a woman aged 45-65 years who had recovered from COVID-19.

This clone was detected only a few times. V gene TRBV7-9 combines with J gene TRBJ1-2, with D possibly matching TRBD1 (6 bases). Trimming removed 1 base from V and 5 bases from J, with 14 bases in between. CDR3 size: 15 residues. Germline CDR1 SEHNR, CDR2 FQNEAQ (reference sequence). The chain's CDR3 is CASSLGAGAEYGYTF. CDR3 DNA: TGTGCCAGCAGCTTAGGGGCGGGGGCAGAATATGGCTACACCTTC.

V usage is TRBV18 and J usage is TRBJ1-6; 7 bases line up with TRBD1. V dropped 2 bases and J dropped 7; count of bases not matched to a gene: 5. There are 15 residues in the CDR3. Germline V CDR1 and CDR2: KGHSH, LQKENI. The CDR3 here is CASSPFTGENSPLHF. The DNA for the CDR3 is TGTGCCAGCTCACCATTCACAGGGGAGAATTCACCCCTCCACTTT.

The chain has TRBV28 and TRBJ2-1; D is possibly TRBD2 (6 bases). The V end was cut by 4 bases, the J end by 4 bases, with 14 bases between. CDR3 length equals 15 residues. Germline CDR1 is MDHEN and CDR2 is SYDVKM. CDR3: CASSSPLAGYNEQFF. The CDR3 bases are TGTGCCAGCAGTTCCCCCCTGGCGGGGTACAATGAGCAGTTCTTC.

This clone was picked up one time. J is TRBJ2-3 and V is TRBV6-1, with TRBD2 identical over 10 bases. With V trimmed by 3 bases and J by 3 bases, 6 bases remained unmatched. This CDR3 is 16 amino acids long. The germline gives CDR1 MNHNS, CDR2 SASEGT. The CDR3 protein is CASSEVAGGSTDTQYF. DNA for the CDR3: TGTGCCAGCAGTGAGGTAGCGGGGGGATCGACAGATACGCAGTATTTT.

The rearrangement joins TRBV7-2 to TRBJ2-1, with TRBD2 matching 8 bases. With 2 bases clipped from V and 5 bases from J, the junction kept 11 bases outside the gene matches. This CDR3 region has 17 residues. Germline-derived CDR1 and CDR2 are SGHTA and FQGNSA. CDR3: CASSLTSAGGGHNEQFF. The CDR3 nucleotides are TGTGCCAGCAGCTTAACCTCGGCGGGAGGCGGCCACAATGAGCAGTTCTTC.

The genes are TRBV5-6 and TRBJ2-1, with 10 bases lining up with TRBD2. The V gene end was trimmed by 2 bases and the J gene end by 9 bases; junction bases not matched to a gene: 8. This CDR3 is 15 amino acids long. Germline CDR1 SGHDT, CDR2 YYEEEE. CDR3 sequence: CASSFKAGGLAEQFF. In DNA, the CDR3 is TGTGCCAGCAGCTTTAAAGCGGGAGGGCTCGCTGAGCAGTTCTTC. The full variable domain, in which reference TRBV5-6 and TRBJ2-1 provide the parts outside the CDR3, is DAGVTQSPTHLIKTRGQQVTLRCSPKSGHDTVSWYQQALGQGPQFIFQYYEEEERQRGNFPDRFSGHQFPNYSSELNVNALLLGDSALYLCASSFKAGGLAEQFFGPGTRLTVL.

The chain uses TRBV5-6 and TRBJ2-4, with TRBD1 as a possible D gene (5 bases). The CDR3 totals 16 residues. Germline-derived CDR1 and CDR2 are SGHDT and YYEEEE. V was shortened by 0 bases and J by 2 bases, with 12 bases between the two germline ends. The CDR3 is CASSLAAQESKNIQYF. The CDR3 DNA follows: TGTGCCAGCAGCTTGGCCGCACAGGAGTCCAAAAACATTCAGTACTTC.

Only one count was recorded for this clone. The V call is TRBV7-3, the J call TRBJ2-2, with TRBD2 as a possible D gene (7 bases). This CDR3 region has 16 residues. V was shortened by 5 bases and J by 4 bases, with 17 bases between the two germline ends. Germline CDR1 and CDR2: SGHTA and FQGTGA. Here the CDR3 reads CASSQRGAGSTGELFF. CDR3 sequence (DNA): TGTGCCAGCAGCCAACGGGGGGCAGGGTCCACCGGGGAGCTGTTTTTT.

V usage is TRBV10-3 and J usage is TRBJ2-7, with unresolved D. The length of the CDR3 is 14 residues. Trimming cost V 4 bases and J 4 bases, with 14 bases left between them. The germline gives CDR1 ENHRY, CDR2 SYGVKD. The CDR3 loop is CAISVRQDSYEQYF. DNA for the CDR3: TGTGCCATCAGTGTTAGACAAGATAGTTACGAGCAGTACTTC.

A few counts support this clone. The CDR3 loop reads CASKDPGSSKAFF. The CDR3, as DNA: TGTGCCAGCAAGGATCCGGGATCCTCCAAAGCTTTCTTT. The J gene is TRBJ1-1, the V gene TRBV27; D is unresolved. CDR1 is MNHEY, CDR2 SMNVEV, per germline (reference sequence). CDR3 length equals 13 residues. V was pared by 7 bases and J by 9 bases, with 18 bases between.

This clone was seen once. V gene TRBV5-1 combines with J gene TRBJ2-7; 9 bases are a match to TRBD2. J was trimmed by 0 bases and V by 2 bases; bases with no gene match: 3. CDR1 and CDR2 (germline): SGHRS, YFSETQ. The CDR3 spans 15 residues. The CDR3 DNA reads TGCGCCAGCAGCTTTGGTAGCGGGAGCTCCTACGAGCAGTACTTC. Translated: CASSFGSGSSYEQYF.

The J gene is TRBJ1-4, the V gene TRBV7-2, with 8 positions matching TRBD1. This CDR3 is 14 amino acids long. V lost 5 bases to trimming and J lost 3 bases; unmatched junction nucleotides: 2. CDR1 SGHTA and CDR2 FQGNSA come from the germline V gene. The chain's CDR3 is CASSPDRANEKLFF. CDR3 in DNA: TGTGCCAGCAGCCCGGACAGGGCTAATGAAAAACTGTTTTTT.

The chain links TRBV19 to TRBJ2-4, with a tentative D call TRBD2 (6 bases). This CDR3 region has 15 residues. V gave up 3 bases and J gave up 9 bases, with 18 bases separating them. The germline CDR1 and CDR2 sequences are LNHDA and SQIVND (reference sequence). The CDR3 sequence is CASSINGGTQGIQYF. The CDR3 bases are TGTGCCAGTAGTATTAACGGCGGGACCCAAGGCATTCAGTACTTC.

The chain carries TRBV4-1 and TRBJ2-5; TRBD2 is a possible D gene (5 bases). The CDR3 totals 16 residues. CDR1 and CDR2 from the germline V gene are MGHRA and YSYEKL. Trimming left V 0 bases short and J 5 bases short, with 16 bases between. The CDR3 is CASSQDFPGELETQYF. CDR3 in DNA: TGCGCCAGCAGCCAAGATTTCCCCGGGGAACTCGAGACCCAGTACTTC.

The chain joins TRBV9 to TRBJ2-3; 8 bases are a match to TRBD2. The CDR3 is 14 amino acids. CDR1 and CDR2 from the germline V gene are SGDLS and YYNGEE. Unmatched junction bases numbered 8, after V lost 5 bases and J lost 6 bases. For the CDR3, the DNA is TGTGCCAGCAGTGGGACTAGTGTATCGGATACGCAGTATTTT. Protein sequence: CASSGTSVSDTQYF.

The genes are TRBV4-1 and TRBJ2-4, with a weak D call TRBD2 (6 bases). V shed 0 bases and J shed 13 bases, with 13 bases lying between them. In germline, CDR1 is MGHRA, CDR2 YSYEKL. This CDR3 spans 13 amino acids. The CDR3 loop is CASSQDVRGNQYF. The CDR3 region has the DNA TGCGCCAGCAGCCAAGATGTACGGGGGAACCAGTACTTC.

The table lists this clone with a count of one. The chain joins TRBV11-2 to TRBJ2-3; TRBD2 matches 8 bases. The V segment lost 6 bases and the J segment 5 bases; nucleotides outside the gene matches: 10. This CDR3 is built from 15 residues. From germline, CDR1 is SGHAT and CDR2 FQNNGV. The CDR3 sequence is CASRKIAGPRDTQYF. In nucleotides, the CDR3 is TGTGCCAGCAGGAAGATAGCGGGGCCGAGAGATACGCAGTATTTT.

The chain carries TRBV6-2 or TRBV6-3 and TRBJ1-1; no reliable D call. V was pared by 2 bases and J by 5 bases, with 9 bases between. CDR3 length equals 13 residues. Looked up from germline, CDR1 is MNHEY and CDR2 is SVGEGT. CDR3 amino acids: CASSYRQTTEAFF. CDR3 DNA: TGTGCCAGCAGTTACAGGCAGACTACTGAAGCTTTCTTT.

This rearrangement joins TRBV27 to TRBJ2-2; a weak D match, TRBD2 (6 bases). This CDR3 comprises 17 residues. Germline V CDR1 and CDR2: MNHEY, SMNVEV (reference sequence). V gave up 5 bases and J gave up 0 bases, with 16 bases separating them. Here the CDR3 DNA reads TGTGCCAGCAGTCGTTACTCGGGAGACGCGAACACCGGGGAGCTGTTTTTT. Translating it yields CASSRYSGDANTGELFF.

V usage is TRBV28 and J usage is TRBJ1-4; TRBD1 aligns across 9 bases. The length of the CDR3 is 15 residues. Losses at the gene ends were 10 bases for V and 8 bases for J; bases not matched to a gene: 14. Germline V gives CDR1 MDHEN, CDR2 SYDVKM. The CDR3 nucleotides are TGTGCCACCGCCGAGAGACAGGGGGTACGGGAAAAACTGTTTTTT. Amino acids: CATAERQGVREKLFF.

V usage is TRBV6-5 and J usage is TRBJ2-7, with D possibly matching TRBD2 (6 bases). Trimming took 7 bases from V and 0 from J, leaving 13 bases between them. Per the germline V gene, CDR1 is MNHEY and CDR2 is SVGAGI. The CDR3 has 14 residues. This CDR3 reads CASNLGGLSYEQYF. CDR3 in DNA: TGTGCCAGCAACCTTGGGGGACTCTCCTACGAGCAGTACTTC.

This chain connects TRBV29-1 to TRBJ1-4; D unclear. The V and J ends lost 4 bases and 0 bases respectively, with 6 bases between them. The CDR3 contains 13 residues. CDR1 and CDR2 from the germline V gene are SQVTM and ANQGSEA. In DNA, the CDR3 is TGCAGCGTTGGCGATTCAACTAATGAAAAACTGTTTTTT. This sequence encodes CSVGDSTNEKLFF.

The gene calls are TRBV12-3 or TRBV12-4 and TRBJ2-1; D unresolved. CDR3 length: 11 amino acids. V was trimmed by 3 bases and J by 8 bases, leaving 5 bases between them. DNA for the CDR3: TGTGCCAGCAGTTTTTCCGATGAGCAGTTCTTC. Translated: CASSFSDEQFF.

The J gene is TRBJ2-2, the V gene TRBV5-6; 7 nucleotides match TRBD2. This CDR3 comprises 15 residues. The germline CDR1 and CDR2 sequences are SGHDT and YYEEEE. V lost 4 bases, J lost 6 bases, and 9 bases stayed unmatched. DNA of the CDR3: TGTGCCAGCAGCGAGAAAAGCGGGATCTCCGGGGAGCTGTTTTTT. It is translated as CASSEKSGISGELFF.